This T cell receptor beta chain was observed in a study of T cell responses to AZD1222 COVID-19 vaccine. Points from the study as a whole: Of the AZD1222 recipients, only 5 to 7 were seropositive at baseline.

This table comes from immunoSEQ multiplex PCR, and its TCRdb copy is limited to in-frame clones, with some not included. The repertoire holds tens of thousands of clones, with about 86% as singletons. Germline-derived CDR1 and CDR2 are SGHNT and YYREEE (reference sequence). V was pared by 4 bases and J by 6 bases, with 13 bases of the junction left unmatched. This CDR3 is built from 16 residues. Concerning this clone: Its antigen is as yet unknown.

The chain combines TRBV5-4 with TRBJ2-1; TRBD1 agrees at 7 bases. This TCR was recovered from an adult in good health. Sequences were derived from peripheral blood, sampled on day 0 of MenACWY control vaccination. CDR3: CASSVRDRYLFNEQFF. DNA for the CDR3: TGTGCCAGCAGCGTCCGGGACAGATATCTTTTCAATGAGCAGTTCTTC.